These 2 T cell receptor beta chains share one sample of origin, sequenced in a study of neurological immune-mediated disorders. One entry per CDR3 protein, called by TCRdb with MiXCR from the 5' RACE reads. The table has under 60,000 distinct CDR3 sequences, around 16% seen once. The sequenced sample was PBMCs. All receptors derive from a man in his 60s in good health.

This clonotype showed up many times. CDR3 amino acids: CSVGGTGNEKLFF. CDR3 in DNA: TGCAGCGTTGGGGGGACAGGGAATGAAAAACTGTTTTTT. V gene TRBV29-1 combines with J gene TRBJ1-4, with 9 bases matching TRBD1. V was clipped by 4 bases and J by 5 bases; unmatched bases: 2. There are 13 residues in the CDR3. The germline V gene has CDR1 SQVTM and CDR2 ANQGSEA.

This clonotype was observed at least ten times. The rearrangement links TRBV5-5 to TRBJ2-2; no clear D. The CDR3 covers 14 residues. Germline loops: CDR1 SGHKS, CDR2 YYEKEE (reference sequence). V lost 1 base and J lost 1, with 5 bases in between. The CDR3 spells CASSLTVNTGELFF. CDR3 bases: TGTGCCAGCAGCTTGACGGTGAACACCGGGGAGCTGTTTTTT.